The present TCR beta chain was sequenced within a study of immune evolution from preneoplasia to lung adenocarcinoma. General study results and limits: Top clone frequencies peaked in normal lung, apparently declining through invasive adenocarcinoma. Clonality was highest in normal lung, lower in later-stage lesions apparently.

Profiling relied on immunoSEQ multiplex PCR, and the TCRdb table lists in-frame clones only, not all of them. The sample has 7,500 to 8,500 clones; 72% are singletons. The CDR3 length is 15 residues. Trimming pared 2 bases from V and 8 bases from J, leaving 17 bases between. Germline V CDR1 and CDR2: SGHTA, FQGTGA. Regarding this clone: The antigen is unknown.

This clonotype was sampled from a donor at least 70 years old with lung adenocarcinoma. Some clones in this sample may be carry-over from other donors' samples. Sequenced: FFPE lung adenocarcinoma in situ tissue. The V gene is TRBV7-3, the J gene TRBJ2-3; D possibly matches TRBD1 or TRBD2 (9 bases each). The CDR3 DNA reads TGTGCCAGCAGCTTACGTAGCGGGGGACAGGGTACGCAGTATTTT. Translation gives CASSLRSGGQGTQYF.